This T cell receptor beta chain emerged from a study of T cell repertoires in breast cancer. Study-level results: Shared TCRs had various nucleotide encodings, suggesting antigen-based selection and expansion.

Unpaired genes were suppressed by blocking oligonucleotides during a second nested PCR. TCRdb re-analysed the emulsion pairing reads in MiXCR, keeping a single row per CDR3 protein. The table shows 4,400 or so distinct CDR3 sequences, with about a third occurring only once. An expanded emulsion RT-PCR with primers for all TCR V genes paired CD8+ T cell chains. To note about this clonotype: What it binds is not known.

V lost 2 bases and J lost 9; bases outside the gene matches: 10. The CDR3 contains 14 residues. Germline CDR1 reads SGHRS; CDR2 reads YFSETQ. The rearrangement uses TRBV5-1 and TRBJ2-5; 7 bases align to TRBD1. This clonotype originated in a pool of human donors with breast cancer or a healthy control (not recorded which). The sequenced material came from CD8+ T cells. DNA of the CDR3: TGCGCCAGCAGCTTAGGACAGGCGGGCGAGGCCCAGTACTTC. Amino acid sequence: CASSLGQAGEAQYF.